The clone carrying this T cell receptor beta chain was detected ten times or more. Its target is not known. Around 9.8 ml fresh peripheral blood yielded the PBMCs. This record comes from a study of T cells in Graves' hyperthyroidism and ophthalmopathy. Looking at the study overall: The initial diagnosis was the point when peripheral blood was collected, ahead of any treatment. The study's findings and limits: Expanded thyroid clonotypes (above 0.001) were mostly also found in blood.

It was RNA transcripts that yielded the amplified TCR beta CDR3 regions. The HTBI primer set served for first-round RT-PCR of the TCR CDR3. TCRdb itself ran the multiplex PCR reads through MiXCR, one entry per CDR3 protein. Of some 370,000 distinct CDR3 sequences listed, more than 13% were seen once; the top ten hold around 30%. This TCR was recovered from a man aged 50-60 years with Graves' ophthalmopathy. The sequencing sample was made of blood.

CDR3 coding DNA: TGTGCCAGCAGTTTATTCCCTATTGGAGCTTTCTTT. Translation: CASSLFPIGAFF. The rearrangement links TRBV28 to TRBJ1-1; D uncertain. The CDR3 is 12 residues long. Trimming removed 1 base at V and 10 bases at J, with 10 bases between. CDR1 is MDHEN and CDR2 is SYDVKM in the germline V gene.